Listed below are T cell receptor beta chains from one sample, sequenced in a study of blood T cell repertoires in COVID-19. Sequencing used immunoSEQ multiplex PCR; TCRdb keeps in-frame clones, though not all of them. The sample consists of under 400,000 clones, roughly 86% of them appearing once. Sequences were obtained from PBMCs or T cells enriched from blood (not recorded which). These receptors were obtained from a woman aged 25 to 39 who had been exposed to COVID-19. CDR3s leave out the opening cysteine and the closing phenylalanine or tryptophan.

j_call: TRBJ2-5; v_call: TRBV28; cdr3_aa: ASSFLTGGYQETQY
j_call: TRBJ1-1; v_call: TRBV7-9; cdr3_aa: ASSSRDRGNTEAF
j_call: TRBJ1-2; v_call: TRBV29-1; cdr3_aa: SVEVQKDYGYT
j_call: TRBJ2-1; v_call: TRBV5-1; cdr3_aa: ASNPPRGSSYNEQF
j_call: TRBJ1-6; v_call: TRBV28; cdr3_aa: ASSFFSGLYNSPLH
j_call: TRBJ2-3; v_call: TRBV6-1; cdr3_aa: ASSEAAGGDTQY
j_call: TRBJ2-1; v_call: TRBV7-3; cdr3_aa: ASSLGGRASGRTNEQF
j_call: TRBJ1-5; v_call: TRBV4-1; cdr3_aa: ASSQDRGNQPQH
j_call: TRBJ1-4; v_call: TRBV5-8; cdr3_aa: ASRPEDSLNEKLF
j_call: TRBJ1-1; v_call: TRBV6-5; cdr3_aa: ASGDRLWNTEAF
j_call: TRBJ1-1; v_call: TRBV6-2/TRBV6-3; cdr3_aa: ASSSGGAESTEAF
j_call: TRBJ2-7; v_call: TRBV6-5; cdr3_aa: ASSRATGMDGEQY
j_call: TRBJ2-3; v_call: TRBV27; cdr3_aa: ATASGAYTDTQY
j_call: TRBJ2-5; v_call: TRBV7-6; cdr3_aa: ASSLALSGQETQY
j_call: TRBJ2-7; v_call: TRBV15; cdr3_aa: ATSREQGGGFYEQY
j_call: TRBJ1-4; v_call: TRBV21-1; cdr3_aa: ASSPLRTGPGEKLF
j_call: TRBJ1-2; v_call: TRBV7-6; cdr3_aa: ASSLGPGQGYGYT
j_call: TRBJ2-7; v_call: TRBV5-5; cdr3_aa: ASSLGQGTIEQY
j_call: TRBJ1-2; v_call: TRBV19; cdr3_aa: ASSRVDASYGYT
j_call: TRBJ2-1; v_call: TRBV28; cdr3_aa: ASTQPDGSNEQF
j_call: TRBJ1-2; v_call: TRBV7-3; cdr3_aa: ASSSTGTGTGGYT
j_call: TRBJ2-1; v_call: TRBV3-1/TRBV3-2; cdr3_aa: ASSHPVGLAGYNEQF
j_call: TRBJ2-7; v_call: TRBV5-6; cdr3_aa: ASSLDRAYEQY
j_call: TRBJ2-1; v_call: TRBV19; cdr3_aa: ASSMNPRLVRRNEQF
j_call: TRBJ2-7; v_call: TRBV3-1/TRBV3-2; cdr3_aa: ASSQDRRVSEQY
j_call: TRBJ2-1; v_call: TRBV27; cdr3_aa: ASSRRDFSYNEQF
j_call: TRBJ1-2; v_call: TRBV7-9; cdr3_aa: ASTPGQPYGYT
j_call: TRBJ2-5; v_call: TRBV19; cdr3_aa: ASSIGTGGETQY
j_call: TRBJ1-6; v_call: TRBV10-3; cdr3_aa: AIKQGGGQEGNSPLH
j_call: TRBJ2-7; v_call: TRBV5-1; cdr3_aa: ASSLVGPTGVDREQY
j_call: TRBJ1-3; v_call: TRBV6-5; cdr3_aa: ASTKTGHSGNTIY
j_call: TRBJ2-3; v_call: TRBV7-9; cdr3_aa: ASSGQGRSDTQY
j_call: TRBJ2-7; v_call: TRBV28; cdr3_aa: ASSFRDRDSYEQY
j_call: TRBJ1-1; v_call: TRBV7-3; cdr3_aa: ASSKGTSYTEAF
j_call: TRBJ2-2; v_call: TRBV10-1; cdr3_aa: ASSLAVNTGELF
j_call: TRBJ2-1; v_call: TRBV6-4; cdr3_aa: ASSDSLAGNNEQF
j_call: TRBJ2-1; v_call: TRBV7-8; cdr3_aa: ASSLIGRTYNEQF
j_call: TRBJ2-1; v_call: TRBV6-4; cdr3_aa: AIREGSSYNEQF
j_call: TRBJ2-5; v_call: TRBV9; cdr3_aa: ASSVLGTPETQY
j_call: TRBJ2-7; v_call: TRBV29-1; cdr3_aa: SVGPLTSGANEQY
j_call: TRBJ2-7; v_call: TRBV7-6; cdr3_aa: ASSLEPGQRTYEQY
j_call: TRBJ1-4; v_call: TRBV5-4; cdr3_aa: ASSAAGTGIEKLF
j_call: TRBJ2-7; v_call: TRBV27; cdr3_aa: ASSTGTGPWEQY
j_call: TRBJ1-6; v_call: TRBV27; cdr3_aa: ASSFRGEGYYNSPLH
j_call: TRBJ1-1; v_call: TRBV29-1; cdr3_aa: SVEIWTGKAF
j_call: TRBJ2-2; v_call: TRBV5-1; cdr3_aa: ASSLSASGIAGGELL
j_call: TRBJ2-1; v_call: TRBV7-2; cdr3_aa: ASSLGTSGIGEQF
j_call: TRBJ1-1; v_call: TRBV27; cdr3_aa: ASSLQGVNTEAF
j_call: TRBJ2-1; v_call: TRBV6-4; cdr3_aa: ASSGGQGRGEQF
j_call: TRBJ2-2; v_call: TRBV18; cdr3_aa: ASSPPSGKENTGELF
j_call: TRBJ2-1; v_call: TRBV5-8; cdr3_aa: ASSHDLGAGNEQF
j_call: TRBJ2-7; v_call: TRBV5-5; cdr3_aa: ASSLAGSSSYEQY
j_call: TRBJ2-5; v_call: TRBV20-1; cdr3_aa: SASMPTGGIGETQY
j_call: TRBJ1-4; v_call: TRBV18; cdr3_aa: ASSRGTGDEKLF
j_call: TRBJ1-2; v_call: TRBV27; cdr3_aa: ASSLQGQGNHT